This TCR beta chain is from a study of spatial heterogeneity in lung cancer. Study results and limitations: Ubiquitous expanded tumor TCRs appeared in blood more at resection than follow-up.

The CDR3 is made up of 15 amino acids. The V end lost 3 bases, the J end lost 0 bases, and 9 bases lay between the germline ends. In germline, CDR1 is LNHDA, CDR2 SQIVND (reference sequence). Time point reported: sample taken at primary tumor resection. Sequencing of whole RNA from tumor, nontumor lung or frozen PBMC involved no sorting. In its sample, this clonotype was seen many times. Its target is not known. Each molecule of TCR cDNA was tagged with one unique molecular identifier. TCRdb re-called the 5' RACE reads through MiXCR, storing one row per CDR3 protein. The sample includes approximately 25,000 distinct CDR3 sequences, about 3% of them seen just once.

The sequence was collected from a female donor with early-stage non-small cell lung cancer. V gene TRBV19 combines with J gene TRBJ2-1; D is perhaps TRBD2 (5 bases). The sequences come from PBMCs, collected at surgery. CDR3 nucleotides: TGTGCCAGTAGTATGTACGGAGGCTCCTACAATGAGCAGTTCTTC. It specifies CASSMYGGSYNEQFF.